The count of the clone carrying this T cell receptor (beta chain) is one. Its antigen remains unidentified. The data were taken from a study of T cell responses to AZD1222 COVID-19 vaccine. Findings of the study overall: Without day 14 samples, only post-peak T cell repertoires were studied.

Germline CDR1 and CDR2: MNHEY and SMNVEV (reference sequence). With 6 bases removed from V and 0 bases from J, the gap between germline ends came to 14 bases. The CDR3 is 16 amino acids. Produced via immunoSEQ multiplex PCR; TCRdb's table is partial and in-frame only. The data hold about 170,000 clones, with roughly nine tenths observed a single time. This receptor was taken from an adult in good health. The source material was peripheral blood, sampled on day 0 of AZD1222 vaccination. This rearrangement joins TRBV27 to TRBJ1-4; D might be TRBD1 (6 bases). The CDR3 sequence: CASSNVRGPTNEKLFF. The CDR3 nucleotides are TGTGCCAGCAGCAACGTGCGGGGGCCAACTAATGAAAAACTGTTTTTT.